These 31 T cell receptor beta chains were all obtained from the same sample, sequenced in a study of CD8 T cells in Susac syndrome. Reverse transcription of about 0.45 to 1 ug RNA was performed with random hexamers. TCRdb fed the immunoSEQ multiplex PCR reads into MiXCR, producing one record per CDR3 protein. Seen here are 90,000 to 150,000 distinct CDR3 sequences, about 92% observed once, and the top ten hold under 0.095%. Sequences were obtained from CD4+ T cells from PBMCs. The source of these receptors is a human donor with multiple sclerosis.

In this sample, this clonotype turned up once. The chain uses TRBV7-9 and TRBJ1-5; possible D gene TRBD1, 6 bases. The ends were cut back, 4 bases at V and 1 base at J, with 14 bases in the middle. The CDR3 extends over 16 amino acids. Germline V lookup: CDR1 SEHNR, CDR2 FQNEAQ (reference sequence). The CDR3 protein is CASSSNRELSNQPQHF. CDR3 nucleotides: TGTGCCAGCAGCTCAAACAGGGAGTTGAGCAATCAGCCCCAGCATTTT.

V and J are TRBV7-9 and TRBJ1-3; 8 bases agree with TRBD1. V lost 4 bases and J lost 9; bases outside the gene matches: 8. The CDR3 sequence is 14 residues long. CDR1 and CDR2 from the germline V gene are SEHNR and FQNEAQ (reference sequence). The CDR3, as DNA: TGTGCCAGCAGCTCCCGGACAGGGCGGGGCACCATATATTTT. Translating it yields CASSSRTGRGTIYF.

This chain's CDR3 is CASSPLGGPFTDTQYF. In nucleotides, the CDR3 is TGTGCCAGCAGTCCCCTCGGGGGGCCCTTCACAGATACGCAGTATTTT. The rearrangement joins TRBV6-1 to TRBJ2-3; a possible D gene is TRBD2 (7 bases). V was cut by 5 bases and J by 2 bases, with 17 bases left in between. Germline V lookup: CDR1 MNHNS, CDR2 SASEGT. The CDR3 has 16 amino acids.

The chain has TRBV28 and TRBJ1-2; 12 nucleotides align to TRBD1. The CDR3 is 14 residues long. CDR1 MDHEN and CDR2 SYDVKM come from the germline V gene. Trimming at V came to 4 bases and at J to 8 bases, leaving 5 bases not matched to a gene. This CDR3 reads CASSSPGQGAGYTF. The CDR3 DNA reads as TGTGCCAGCAGTTCACCGGGACAGGGGGCAGGCTACACCTTC.

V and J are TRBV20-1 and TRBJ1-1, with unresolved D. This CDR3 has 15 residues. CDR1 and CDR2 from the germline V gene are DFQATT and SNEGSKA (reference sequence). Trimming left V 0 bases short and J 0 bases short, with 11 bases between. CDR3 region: CSARDRINMNTEAFF. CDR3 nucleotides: TGCAGTGCTAGAGACAGGATAAACATGAACACTGAAGCTTTCTTT.

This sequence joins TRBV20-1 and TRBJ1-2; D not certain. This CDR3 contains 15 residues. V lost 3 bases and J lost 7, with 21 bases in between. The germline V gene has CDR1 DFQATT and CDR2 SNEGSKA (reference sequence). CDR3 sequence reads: CSARTDLRKLIGYTF. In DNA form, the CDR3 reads TGCAGTGCTAGGACCGATCTCAGAAAACTGATTGGCTACACCTTC.

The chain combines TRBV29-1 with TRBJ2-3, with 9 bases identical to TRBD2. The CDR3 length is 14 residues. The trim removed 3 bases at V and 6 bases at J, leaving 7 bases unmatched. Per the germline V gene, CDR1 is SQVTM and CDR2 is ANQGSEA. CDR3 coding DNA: TGCAGCGTTGATGGGCGGGGGGGCGAGGATACGCAGTATTTT. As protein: CSVDGRGGEDTQYF.

The CDR3 spells CASSQAAGVSNQPQHF. The CDR3 DNA reads TGTGCCAGCAGCCAGGCAGCAGGGGTTAGCAATCAGCCCCAGCATTTT. The rearrangement uses TRBV3-1 and TRBJ1-5, with TRBD1 as a possible D gene (6 bases). The ends were cut back, 3 bases at V and 0 bases at J, with 12 bases in the middle. This CDR3 region has 16 residues. Germline V gene sequence: CDR1 LGHDT, CDR2 YNNKEL (reference sequence).

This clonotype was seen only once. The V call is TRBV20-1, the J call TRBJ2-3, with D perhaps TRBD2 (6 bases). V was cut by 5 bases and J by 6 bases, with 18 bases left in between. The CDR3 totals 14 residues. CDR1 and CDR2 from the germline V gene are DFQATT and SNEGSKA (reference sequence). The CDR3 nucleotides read TGCAGTGCTCCCCGGGACTCGGGTTCGGATACGCAGTATTTT. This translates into CSAPRDSGSDTQYF.

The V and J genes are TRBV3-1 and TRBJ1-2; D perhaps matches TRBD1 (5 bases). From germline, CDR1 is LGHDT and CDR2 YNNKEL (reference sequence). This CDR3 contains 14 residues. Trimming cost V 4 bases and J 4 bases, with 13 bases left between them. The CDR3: CASSRLRQPYGYTF. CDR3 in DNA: TGTGCCAGCAGCCGCCTTCGACAGCCCTATGGCTACACCTTC.

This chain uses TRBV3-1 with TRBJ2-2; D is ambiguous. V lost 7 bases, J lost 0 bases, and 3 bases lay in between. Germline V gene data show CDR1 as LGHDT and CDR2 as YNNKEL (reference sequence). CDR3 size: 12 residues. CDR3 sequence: CASTANTGELFF. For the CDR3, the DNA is TGTGCCAGCACCGCGAACACCGGGGAGCTGTTTTTT.

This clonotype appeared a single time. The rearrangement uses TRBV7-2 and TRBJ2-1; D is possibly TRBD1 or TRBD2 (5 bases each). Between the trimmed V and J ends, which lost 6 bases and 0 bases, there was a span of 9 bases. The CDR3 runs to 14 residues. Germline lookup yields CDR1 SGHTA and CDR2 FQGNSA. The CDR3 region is CASRSGHSYNEQFF. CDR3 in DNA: TGTGCCAGCAGGAGCGGACACTCCTACAATGAGCAGTTCTTC.

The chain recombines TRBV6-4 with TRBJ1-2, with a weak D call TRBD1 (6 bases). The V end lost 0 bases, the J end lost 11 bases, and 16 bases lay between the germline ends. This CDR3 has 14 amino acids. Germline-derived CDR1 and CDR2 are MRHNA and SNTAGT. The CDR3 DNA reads TGTGCCAGCAGTGACTCGCGGCAGGGGAGGGTTTACACCTTC. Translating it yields CASSDSRQGRVYTF.

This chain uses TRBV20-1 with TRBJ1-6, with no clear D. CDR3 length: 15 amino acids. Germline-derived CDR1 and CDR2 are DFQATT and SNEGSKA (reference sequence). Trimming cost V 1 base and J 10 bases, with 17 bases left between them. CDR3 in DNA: TGCAGTGCTAGAGTAGGCGCGGAACGGGAATCACCCCTCCACTTT. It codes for CSARVGAERESPLHF.

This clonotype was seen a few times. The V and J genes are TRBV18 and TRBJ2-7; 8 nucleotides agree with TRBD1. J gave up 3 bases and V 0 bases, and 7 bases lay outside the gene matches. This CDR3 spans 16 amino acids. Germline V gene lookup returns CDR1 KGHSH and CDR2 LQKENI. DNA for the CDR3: TGTGCCAGCTCACCACCCGGACAGGGATTCGGCTACGAGCAGTACTTC. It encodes CASSPPGQGFGYEQYF.

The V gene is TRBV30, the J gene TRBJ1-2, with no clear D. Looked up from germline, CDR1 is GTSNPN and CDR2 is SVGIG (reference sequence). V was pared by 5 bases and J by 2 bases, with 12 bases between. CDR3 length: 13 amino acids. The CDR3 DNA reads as TGTGCCTGGGCAGCGGAACGGAACTATGGCTACACCTTC. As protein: CAWAAERNYGYTF.

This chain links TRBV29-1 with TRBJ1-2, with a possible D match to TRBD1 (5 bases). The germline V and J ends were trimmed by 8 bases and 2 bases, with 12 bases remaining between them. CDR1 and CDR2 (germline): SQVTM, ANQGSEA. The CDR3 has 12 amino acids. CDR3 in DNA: TGCAGCTATTCCCCAGGGAACTATGGCTACACCTTC. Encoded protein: CSYSPGNYGYTF.

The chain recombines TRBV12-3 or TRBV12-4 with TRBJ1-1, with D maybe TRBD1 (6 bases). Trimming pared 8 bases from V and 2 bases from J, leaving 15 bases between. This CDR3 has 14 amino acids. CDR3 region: CASRTGTGNTEAFF. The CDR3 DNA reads TGTGCCAGCCGCACAGGGACCGGAAACACTGAAGCTTTCTTT.

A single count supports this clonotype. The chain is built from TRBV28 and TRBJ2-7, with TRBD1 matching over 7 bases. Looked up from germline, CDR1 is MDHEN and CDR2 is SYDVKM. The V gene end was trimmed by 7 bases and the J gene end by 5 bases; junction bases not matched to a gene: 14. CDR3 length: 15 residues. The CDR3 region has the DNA TGTGCCAGCACCTGGGGTTGGCAGGGGGTACACGAGCAGTACTTC. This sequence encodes CASTWGWQGVHEQYF. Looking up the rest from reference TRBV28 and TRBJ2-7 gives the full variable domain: DVKVTQSSRYLVKRTGEKVFLECVQDMDHENMFWYRQDPGLGLRLIYFSYDVKMKEKGDIPEGYSVSREKKERFSLILESASTNQTSMYLCASTWGWQGVHEQYFGPGTRLTVT.

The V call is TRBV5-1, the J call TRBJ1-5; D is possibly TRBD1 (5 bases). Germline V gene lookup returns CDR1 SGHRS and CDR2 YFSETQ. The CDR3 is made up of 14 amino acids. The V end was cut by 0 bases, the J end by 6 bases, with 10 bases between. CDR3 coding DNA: TGCGCCAGCAGCTTGGATAGGGGAGGTCAGCCCCAGCATTTT. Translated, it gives CASSLDRGGQPQHF.

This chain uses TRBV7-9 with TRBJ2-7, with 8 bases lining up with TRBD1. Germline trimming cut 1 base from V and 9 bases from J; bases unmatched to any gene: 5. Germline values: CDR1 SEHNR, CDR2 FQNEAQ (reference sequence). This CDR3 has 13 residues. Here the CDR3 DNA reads TGTGCCAGCAGCTTAGTACAGGGGGTCGGGCAGTACTTC. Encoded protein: CASSLVQGVGQYF.

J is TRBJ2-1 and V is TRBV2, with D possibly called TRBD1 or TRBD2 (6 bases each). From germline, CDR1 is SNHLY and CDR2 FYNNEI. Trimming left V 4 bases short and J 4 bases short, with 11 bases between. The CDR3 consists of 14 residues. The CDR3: CASSGGADYNEQFF. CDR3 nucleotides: TGTGCCAGCAGTGGGGGGGCCGATTACAATGAGCAGTTCTTC.

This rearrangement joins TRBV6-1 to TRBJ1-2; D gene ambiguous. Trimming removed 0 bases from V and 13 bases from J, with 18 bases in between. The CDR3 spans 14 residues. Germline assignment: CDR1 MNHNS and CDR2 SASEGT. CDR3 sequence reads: CASSEAWQASVSTF. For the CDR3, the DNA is TGTGCCAGCAGTGAAGCCTGGCAGGCCAGCGTCTCCACCTTC.

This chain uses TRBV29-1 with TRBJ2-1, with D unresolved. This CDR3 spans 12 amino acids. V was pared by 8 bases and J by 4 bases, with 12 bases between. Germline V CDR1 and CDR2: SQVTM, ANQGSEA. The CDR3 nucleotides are TGCAGCTTGAAGACGGATTACAATGAGCAGTTCTTC. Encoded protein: CSLKTDYNEQFF.

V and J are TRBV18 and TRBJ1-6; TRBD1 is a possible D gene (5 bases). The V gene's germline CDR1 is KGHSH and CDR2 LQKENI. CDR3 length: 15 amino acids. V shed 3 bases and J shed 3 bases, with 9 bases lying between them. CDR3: CASSPDSFYNSPLHF. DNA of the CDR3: TGTGCCAGCTCACCCGACAGCTTCTATAATTCACCCCTCCACTTT.

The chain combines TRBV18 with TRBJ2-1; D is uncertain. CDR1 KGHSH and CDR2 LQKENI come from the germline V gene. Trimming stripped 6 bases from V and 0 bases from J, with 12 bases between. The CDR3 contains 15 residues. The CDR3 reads CASSEGSSSYNEQFF. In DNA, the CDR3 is TGTGCCAGCTCCGAAGGGTCCAGCTCCTACAATGAGCAGTTCTTC.

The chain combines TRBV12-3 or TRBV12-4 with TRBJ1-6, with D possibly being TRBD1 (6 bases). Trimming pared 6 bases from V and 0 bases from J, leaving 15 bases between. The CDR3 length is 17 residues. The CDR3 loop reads CASRRGGPSSYNSPLHF. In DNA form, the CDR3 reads TGTGCCAGCAGGAGAGGGGGGCCTAGCTCCTATAATTCACCCCTCCACTTT.

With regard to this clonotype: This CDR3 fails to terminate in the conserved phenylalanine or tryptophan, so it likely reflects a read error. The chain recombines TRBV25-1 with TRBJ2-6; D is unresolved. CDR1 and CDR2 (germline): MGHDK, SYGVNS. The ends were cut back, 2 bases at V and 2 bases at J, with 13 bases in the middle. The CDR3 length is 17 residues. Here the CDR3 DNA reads TGTGCCAGCAGTGAAGGGCAGGTAGAGCCTGGGGCCAACGTCCTGACTGTC. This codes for CASSEGQVEPGANVLTV.

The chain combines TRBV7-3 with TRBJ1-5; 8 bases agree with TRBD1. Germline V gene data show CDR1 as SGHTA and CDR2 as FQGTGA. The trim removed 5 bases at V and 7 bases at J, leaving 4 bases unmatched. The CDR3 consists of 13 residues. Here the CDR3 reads CASSNDRGQPQHF. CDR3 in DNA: TGTGCCAGCAGCAATGACAGGGGACAGCCCCAGCATTTT. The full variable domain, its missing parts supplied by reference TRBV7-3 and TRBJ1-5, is GAGVSQTPSNKVTEKGKYVELRCDPISGHTALYWYRQSLGQGPEFLIYFQGTGAADDSGLPNDRFFAVRPEGSVSTLKIQRTERGDSAVYLCASSNDRGQPQHFGDGTRLSIL.

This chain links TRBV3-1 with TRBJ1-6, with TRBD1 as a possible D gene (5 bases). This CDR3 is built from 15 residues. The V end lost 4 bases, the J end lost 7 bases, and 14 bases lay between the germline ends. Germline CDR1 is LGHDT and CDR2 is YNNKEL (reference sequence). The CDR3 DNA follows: TGTGCCAGCAGCCTTTATCGGGACTCCAATTCACCCCTCCACTTT. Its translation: CASSLYRDSNSPLHF.

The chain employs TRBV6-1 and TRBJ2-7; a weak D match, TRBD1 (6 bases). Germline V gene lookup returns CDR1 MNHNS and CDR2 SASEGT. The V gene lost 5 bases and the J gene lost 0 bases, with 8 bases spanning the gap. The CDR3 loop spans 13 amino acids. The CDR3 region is CASSWDNSYEQYF. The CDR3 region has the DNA TGTGCCAGCAGTTGGGACAACTCCTACGAGCAGTACTTC.